This TCR beta chain is from a study of graft-versus-host responses after intestinal transplantation. Study-wide background: Recipients had multivisceral, liver-intestinal, or isolated intestinal transplants. Findings of the study overall: There were GvH clones found in recipient marrow, and some of them appeared first in ileum or blood. Allografts of patients with graft-donor T cell macrochimerism showed high graft-versus-host to host-versus-graft clone ratios.

Profiling relied on immunoSEQ multiplex PCR, and the TCRdb table lists in-frame clones only, not all of them. The top ten hold approximately 1.8% of the sample, which has roughly 14,000 clones, about 33% seen once. Responders (around 200,000, CFSE-labeled) were co-plated with around 200,000 irradiated, violet-dye-labeled stimulators. The reaction was completed, and proliferating CFSE-low CD3+CD4+ and CD3+CD8+ responders were then sorted. CDR3 length equals 17 residues. Between the trimmed V and J ends, which lost 1 base and 5 bases, there was a span of 21 bases. CDR1 is SGHVS, CDR2 FNYEAQ, per germline.

The TCR originated in a human patient who received an intestinal transplant. This chain connects TRBV7-6 to TRBJ2-7, with D perhaps matching TRBD1 (6 bases). Sequencing used alloreactive CD8+ T cells from a mixed lymphocyte reaction culture, obtained before intestinal transplant. As to subset: CFSE-low proliferating T cells sorted from roughly six-day pre-transplant mixed lymphocyte reaction (GvH or HvG direction). The CDR3, as DNA: TGTGCCAGCAGCTTAGATCCCCTGAGGCAGGGGCATCACGAGCAGTACTTC. Protein sequence: CASSLDPLRQGHHEQYF.